This entry lists 12 T cell receptor beta chains sequenced from one sample in a study of cytomegalovirus exposure and HLA in healthy donors. The PCR had 60 Vbeta and 13 Jbeta primers. Profiling relied on immunoSEQ multiplex PCR, and the TCRdb table lists in-frame clones only, not all of them. The table lists 80,000 to 95,000 clones. The sequenced material came from PBMCs. These receptors all stem from a man aged 50 to 59 in good health and CMV-seropositive.

V usage is TRBV4-3 and J usage is TRBJ2-1; a possible D gene is TRBD2 (6 bases). The CDR3 contains 11 residues. Germline V gene lookup returns CDR1 LGHNA and CDR2 YSLEER. V lost 3 bases to trimming and J lost 13 bases, with 10 bases between them. CDR3 coding DNA: TGCGCCAGCAGCCAGGGCGGGGCACAGTTCTTC. Amino acid sequence: CASSQGGAQFF.

This chain connects TRBV4-3 to TRBJ2-2; TRBD2 matches 11 bases. V lost 0 bases and J lost 5; bases outside the gene matches: 8. This CDR3 region has 18 residues. The V gene's germline CDR1 is LGHNA and CDR2 YSLEER. The DNA for the CDR3 is TGCGCCAGCAGCCAAGATCGGGCTAGCGGGAGGAAAACCGGGGAGCTGTTTTTT. It codes for CASSQDRASGRKTGELFF.

This chain connects TRBV7-9 to TRBJ2-1, with D tentatively TRBD1 (7 bases). From germline, CDR1 is SEHNR and CDR2 FQNEAQ (reference sequence). Deletions cut 4 bases from V and 7 bases from J, with 20 bases between. This CDR3 contains 16 residues. CDR3 DNA sequence: TGTGCCAGCAGCTCACGGCGGGACAGCATAGGTAATGAGCAGTTCTTC. Translation gives CASSSRRDSIGNEQFF.

The chain couples TRBV5-6 to TRBJ2-1; 9 bases match TRBD1. The junction had 10 bases not matched to a gene; V was cut back by 1 base and J by 5 bases. This CDR3 has 17 residues. CDR1 is SGHDT, CDR2 YYEEEE, per germline. Here the CDR3 reads CASSLSIPGQGNNEQFF. The CDR3 nucleotides are TGTGCCAGCAGCTTGTCGATACCGGGACAGGGAAACAATGAGCAGTTCTTC.

This chain joins TRBV10-2 and TRBJ2-1, with D possibly TRBD2 on 5 matching bases. Deletions cut 0 bases from V and 8 bases from J, with 8 bases between. This CDR3 is 13 amino acids long. Germline CDR1 is WSHSY and CDR2 is SAAADI. The CDR3 sequence: CASSESLAYEQFF. The CDR3 bases are TGCGCCAGCAGTGAGTCTCTAGCCTATGAGCAGTTCTTC.

CDR3 amino acids: CAWTRSGNEQFF. CDR3 bases: TGTGCCTGGACTCGGTCGGGGAATGAGCAGTTCTTC. The chain carries TRBV30 and TRBJ2-1, with D perhaps TRBD2 (5 bases). V shed 4 bases and J shed 7 bases, with 11 bases lying between them. The CDR3 sequence is 12 residues long. The germline V gene encodes CDR1 GTSNPN and CDR2 SVGIG (reference sequence).

The V and J genes are TRBV28 and TRBJ1-5, with D maybe TRBD1 (6 bases). V lost 5 bases and J 7 bases, leaving 15 bases between the germline ends. The CDR3 contains 14 residues. Germline V gene sequence: CDR1 MDHEN, CDR2 SYDVKM. Here the CDR3 reads CASSPRRGGQPQHF. DNA for the CDR3: TGTGCCAGCAGTCCAAGGCGGGGGGGCCAGCCCCAGCATTTT.

The chain couples TRBV30 to TRBJ2-5; 11 bases line up with TRBD1. The J call is in doubt because the DNA end fits TRBJ2-7 better. From germline, CDR1 is GTSNPN and CDR2 SVGIG (reference sequence). This CDR3 spans 13 amino acids. The CDR3 DNA follows: TGTGCCTTAACCCGGGACAGGGGGTACGAGCAGTACTTC. This codes for CALTRDRGYEQYF.

J is TRBJ1-1 and V is TRBV5-4, with D possibly matching TRBD1 (5 bases). Trimming left V 0 bases short and J 3 bases short, with 12 bases between. The CDR3 sequence is 15 residues long. Per germline, CDR1 SGHNT and CDR2 YYREEE (reference sequence). CDR3 sequence: CASSLAGGLDTEAFF. DNA for the CDR3: TGTGCCAGCAGCTTGGCCGGGGGGTTGGACACTGAAGCTTTCTTT.

This chain joins TRBV30 and TRBJ2-2; TRBD1 matches at 12 bases. The V gene's germline CDR1 is GTSNPN and CDR2 SVGIG (reference sequence). This CDR3 has 16 amino acids. J gave up 5 bases and V 6 bases, and 10 bases lay outside the gene matches. The CDR3 sequence is CACIRDRGRRTGELFF. The CDR3 DNA reads as TGTGCCTGTATCCGGGACAGGGGGCGAAGAACCGGGGAGCTGTTTTTT.

The gene calls are TRBV6-5 and TRBJ1-6, with 8 bases fitting TRBD1. The CDR3 loop spans 16 amino acids. Germline lookup yields CDR1 MNHEY and CDR2 SVGAGI. V was pared by 0 bases and J by 10 bases, with 8 bases of the junction left unmatched. CDR3 DNA: TGTGCCAGCAGTTACTCGATAACAGGGGGAGGATCACCCCTCCACTTT. Protein product: CASSYSITGGGSPLHF.

The chain carries TRBV30 and TRBJ2-5; 7 bases line up with TRBD2. Looked up from germline, CDR1 is GTSNPN and CDR2 is SVGIG (reference sequence). Trimming removed 3 bases from V and 5 bases from J; junction bases left unmatched: 6. The CDR3 spans 13 residues. The CDR3 protein is CAWSLTGGETQYF. In DNA form, the CDR3 reads TGTGCCTGGAGCCTCACGGGGGGTGAGACCCAGTACTTC.